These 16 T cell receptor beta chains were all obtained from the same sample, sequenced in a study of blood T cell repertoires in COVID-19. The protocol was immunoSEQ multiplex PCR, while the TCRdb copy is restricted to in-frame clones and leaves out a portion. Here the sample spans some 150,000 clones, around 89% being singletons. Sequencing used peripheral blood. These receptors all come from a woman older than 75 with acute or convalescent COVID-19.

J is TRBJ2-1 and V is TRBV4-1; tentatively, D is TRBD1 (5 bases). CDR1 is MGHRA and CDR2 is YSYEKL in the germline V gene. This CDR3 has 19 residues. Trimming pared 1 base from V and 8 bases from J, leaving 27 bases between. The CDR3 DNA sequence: TGCGCCAGCAGCCAAGTCAGTGGCGCTAGGGTAAGGCAGGGCCATGAGCAGTTCTTC. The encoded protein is CASSQVSGARVRQGHEQFF.

The CDR3 DNA follows: TGCAGCGTTGCTCAGAACTCTGGAAACACCATATATTTT. Amino acids: CSVAQNSGNTIYF. The chain has TRBV29-1 and TRBJ1-3, with no clear D. The V gene's germline CDR1 is SQVTM and CDR2 ANQGSEA. The V end was cut by 4 bases, the J end by 0 bases, with 7 bases between. The CDR3 contains 13 residues.

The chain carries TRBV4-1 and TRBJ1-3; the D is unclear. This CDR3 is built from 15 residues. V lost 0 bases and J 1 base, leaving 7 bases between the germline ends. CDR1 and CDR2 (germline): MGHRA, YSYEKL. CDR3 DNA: TGCGCCAGCAGCCAAGATAGGCGGTCTGGAAACACCATATATTTT. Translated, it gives CASSQDRRSGNTIYF.

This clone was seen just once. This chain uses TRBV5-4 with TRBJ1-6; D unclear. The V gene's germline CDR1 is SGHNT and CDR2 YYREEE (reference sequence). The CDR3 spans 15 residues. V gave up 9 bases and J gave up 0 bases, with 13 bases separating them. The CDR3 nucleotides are TGTGCCACCTCCCCCGGGGACTCCTATAATTCACCCCTCCACTTT. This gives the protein CATSPGDSYNSPLHF. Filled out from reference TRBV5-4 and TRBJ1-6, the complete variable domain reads ETGVTQSPTHLIKTRGQQVTLRCSSQSGHNTVSWYQQALGQGPQFIFQYYREEENGRGNFPPRFSGLQFPNYSSELNVNALELDDSALYLCATSPGDSYNSPLHFGNGTRLTVT.

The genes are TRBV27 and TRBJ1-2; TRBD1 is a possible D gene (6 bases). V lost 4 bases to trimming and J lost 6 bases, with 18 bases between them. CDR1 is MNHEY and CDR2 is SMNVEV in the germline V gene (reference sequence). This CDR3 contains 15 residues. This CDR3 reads CASSSAGGGGDGYTF. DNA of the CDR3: TGTGCCAGCAGTTCCGCGGGAGGGGGAGGGGATGGCTACACCTTC.

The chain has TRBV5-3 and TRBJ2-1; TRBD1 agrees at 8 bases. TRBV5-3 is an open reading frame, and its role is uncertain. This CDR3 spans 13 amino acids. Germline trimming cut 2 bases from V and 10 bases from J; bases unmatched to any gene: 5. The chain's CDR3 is CARSFLRGREQFF. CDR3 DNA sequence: TGTGCCAGAAGCTTTCTCAGGGGGCGCGAGCAGTTCTTC.

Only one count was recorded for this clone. The CDR3 coding sequence is TGCGCCAGCAGCGCTACCGGGACAGGGGCCTACGAGCAGTACTTC. This encodes CASSATGTGAYEQYF. This rearrangement joins TRBV5-1 to TRBJ2-7; TRBD1 matches at 10 bases. CDR1 and CDR2 from the germline V gene are SGHRS and YFSETQ. J was trimmed by 2 bases and V by 4 bases; bases with no gene match: 6. The CDR3 has 15 amino acids.

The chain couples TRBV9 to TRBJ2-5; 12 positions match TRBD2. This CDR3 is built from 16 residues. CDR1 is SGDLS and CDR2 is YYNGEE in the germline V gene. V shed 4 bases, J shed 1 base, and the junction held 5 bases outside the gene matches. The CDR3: CASSTTSGRLQETQYF. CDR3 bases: TGTGCCAGCAGCACGACTAGCGGGAGACTCCAAGAGACCCAGTACTTC. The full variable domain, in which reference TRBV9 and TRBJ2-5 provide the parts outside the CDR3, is DSGVTQTPKHLITATGQRVTLRCSPRSGDLSVYWYQQSLDQGLQFLIQYYNGEERAKGNILERFSAQQFPDLHSELNLSSLELGDSALYFCASSTTSGRLQETQYFGPGTRLLVL.

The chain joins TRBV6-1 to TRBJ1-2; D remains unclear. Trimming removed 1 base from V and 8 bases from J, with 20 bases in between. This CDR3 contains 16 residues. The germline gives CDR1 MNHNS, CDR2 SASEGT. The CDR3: CASSEVSAAPSRGYTF. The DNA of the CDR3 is TGTGCCAGCAGTGAAGTTAGTGCAGCCCCTTCTAGGGGCTACACCTTC.

In nucleotides, the CDR3 is TGTGCCAGCAGTTACGGAGATTCGGGTCCTGAAGCTTTCTTT. This translates into CASSYGDSGPEAFF. This chain connects TRBV6-5 to TRBJ1-1; D remains unclear. CDR1 is MNHEY and CDR2 is SVGAGI in the germline V gene. With 2 bases removed from V and 6 bases from J, the gap between germline ends came to 13 bases. The CDR3 contains 14 residues.

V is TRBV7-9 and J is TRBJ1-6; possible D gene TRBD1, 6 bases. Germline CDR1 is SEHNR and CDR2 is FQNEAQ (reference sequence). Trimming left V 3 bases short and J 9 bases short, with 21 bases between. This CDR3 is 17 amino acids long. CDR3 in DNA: TGTGCCAGCAGCTTCAGGTCGGGGCAGGGGAGCGGTTCACCCCTCCACTTT. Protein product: CASSFRSGQGSGSPLHF.

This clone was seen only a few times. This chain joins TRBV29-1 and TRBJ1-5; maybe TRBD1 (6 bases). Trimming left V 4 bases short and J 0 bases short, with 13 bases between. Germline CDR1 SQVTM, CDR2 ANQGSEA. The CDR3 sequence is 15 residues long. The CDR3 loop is CSVGTAGYSNQPQHF. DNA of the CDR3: TGCAGCGTTGGGACAGCCGGTTATAGCAATCAGCCCCAGCATTTT.

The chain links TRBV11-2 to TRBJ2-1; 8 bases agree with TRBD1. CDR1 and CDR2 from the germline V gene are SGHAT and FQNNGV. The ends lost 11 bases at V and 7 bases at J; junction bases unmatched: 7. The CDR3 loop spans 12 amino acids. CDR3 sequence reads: CASGTGYNEQFF. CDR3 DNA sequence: TGTGCCTCCGGGACAGGTTATAATGAGCAGTTCTTC. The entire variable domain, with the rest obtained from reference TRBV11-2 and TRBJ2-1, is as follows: EAGVAQSPRYKIIEKRQSVAFWCNPISGHATLYWYQQILGQGPKLLIQFQNNGVVDDSQLPKDRFSAERLKGVDSTLKIQPAKLEDSAVYLCASGTGYNEQFFGPGTRLTVL.

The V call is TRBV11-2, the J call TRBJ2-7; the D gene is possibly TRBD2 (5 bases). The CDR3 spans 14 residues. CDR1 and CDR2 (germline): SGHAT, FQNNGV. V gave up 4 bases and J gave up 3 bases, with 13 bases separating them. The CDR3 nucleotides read TGTGCCAGCAGCTCGCATCTAGCCCGCTACGAGCAGTACTTC. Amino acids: CASSSHLARYEQYF. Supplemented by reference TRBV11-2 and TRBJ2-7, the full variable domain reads EAGVAQSPRYKIIEKRQSVAFWCNPISGHATLYWYQQILGQGPKLLIQFQNNGVVDDSQLPKDRFSAERLKGVDSTLKIQPAKLEDSAVYLCASSSHLARYEQYFGPGTRLTVT.

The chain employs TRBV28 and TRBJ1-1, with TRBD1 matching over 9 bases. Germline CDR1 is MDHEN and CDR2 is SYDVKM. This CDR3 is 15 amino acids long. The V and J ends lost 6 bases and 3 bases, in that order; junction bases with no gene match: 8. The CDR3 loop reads CASSSGTGWDTEAFF. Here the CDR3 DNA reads TGTGCCAGCAGCTCCGGGACAGGGTGGGACACTGAAGCTTTCTTT.

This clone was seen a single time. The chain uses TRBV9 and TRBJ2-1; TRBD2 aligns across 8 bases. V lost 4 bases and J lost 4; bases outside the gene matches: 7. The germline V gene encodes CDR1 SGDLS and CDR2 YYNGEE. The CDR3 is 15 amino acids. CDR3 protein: CASSYGLAGYNEQFF. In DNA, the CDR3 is TGTGCCAGCAGCTACGGACTAGCCGGGTACAATGAGCAGTTCTTC.